A selection of T cell receptor beta chains follows, all from one sample in a study of cytomegalovirus exposure and HLA in healthy donors. Assay used: immunoSEQ multiplex PCR; TCRdb lists only in-frame clones, some missing. The repertoire holds 150,000 to 200,000 clones, with roughly 71% as singletons. The source material was PBMCs. These TCRs come from a girl under 18 in good health and CMV-seronegative. Both conserved end residues are part of each CDR3.

v_call: TRBV10-2
j_call: TRBJ2-7
cdr3_aa: CASSDRTGLSYEQYF

v_call: TRBV5-1
j_call: .
cdr3_aa: CASSGSGGLSSYEQYF

v_call: TRBV7-2
j_call: TRBJ1-3
cdr3_aa: CASSLVPGQDGGIYF

v_call: TRBV10-3
j_call: TRBJ1-5
cdr3_aa: CAISVGTDGNQPQHF

v_call: TRBV5-1
j_call: TRBJ1-6
cdr3_aa: CASSFGAGGYNSPLHF

v_call: TRBV6-5
j_call: TRBJ1-3
cdr3_aa: CASGSGNTIYF

v_call: TRBV5-4
j_call: TRBJ2-7
cdr3_aa: CASSFGTSYEQYF

v_call: TRBV5-1
j_call: TRBJ2-3
cdr3_aa: CASSSTGGPITDTQYF

v_call: TRBV29-1
j_call: TRBJ2-1
cdr3_aa: CSVAGVSSYNEQFF

v_call: TRBV7-6
j_call: TRBJ1-1
cdr3_aa: CASSGAGSTEAFF

v_call: TRBV4-1
j_call: TRBJ1-3
cdr3_aa: CASSYTADGNTIYF

v_call: TRBV7-9
j_call: TRBJ1-1
cdr3_aa: CASSLGAGVNTEAFF

v_call: TRBV7-9
j_call: TRBJ1-2
cdr3_aa: CASSLGDTINYGYTF

v_call: TRBV6-1
j_call: TRBJ1-1
cdr3_aa: CASPSGWMNTEAFF

v_call: TRBV6-1
j_call: TRBJ1-2
cdr3_aa: CASRTTGGYTF

v_call: TRBV7-6
j_call: TRBJ1-2
cdr3_aa: CASSPGSLYGYTF

v_call: TRBV10-3
j_call: TRBJ2-7
cdr3_aa: CAISTGTSGGYEQYF

v_call: TRBV14
j_call: TRBJ2-1
cdr3_aa: CASSVRGYYNEQFF

v_call: TRBV13
j_call: TRBJ2-1
cdr3_aa: CASTLGSSYNEQFF

v_call: TRBV18
j_call: TRBJ1-2
cdr3_aa: CASSDRGEGYGYTF

v_call: TRBV2
j_call: TRBJ2-2
cdr3_aa: CASSSANTGELFF

v_call: TRBV4-1
j_call: TRBJ1-2
cdr3_aa: CASSTARGDGYTF

v_call: TRBV2
j_call: TRBJ1-1
cdr3_aa: CASSETEAEAFF

v_call: TRBV5-5
j_call: TRBJ2-3
cdr3_aa: CASSTTGGFTDTDTQYF

v_call: TRBV19
j_call: TRBJ2-1
cdr3_aa: CASSMVTRNEQFF

v_call: TRBV2
j_call: TRBJ2-7
cdr3_aa: CASPKQAGTGGYEQYF

v_call: TRBV6-5
j_call: TRBJ1-4
cdr3_aa: CASTWTSSNEKLFF

v_call: TRBV7-6
j_call: TRBJ2-5
cdr3_aa: CASSLGSGGVETQYF

v_call: TRBV2
j_call: TRBJ2-7
cdr3_aa: CASGLGQGSYEQYF

v_call: TRBV4-2
j_call: TRBJ1-2
cdr3_aa: CASSRVLQGWEGYTF

v_call: TRBV7-3
j_call: TRBJ2-7
cdr3_aa: CASSWGVLAAKPGEQYF

v_call: TRBV6-5
j_call: TRBJ1-1
cdr3_aa: CASSYSTGVAFF

v_call: TRBV6-1
j_call: TRBJ1-1
cdr3_aa: CASSEGRGVHTEAFF

v_call: TRBV6-1
j_call: TRBJ1-1
cdr3_aa: CASSLKGDTEAFF

v_call: TRBV10-2
j_call: TRBJ1-1
cdr3_aa: CASSPGQGTTEAFF

v_call: TRBV9
j_call: TRBJ2-3
cdr3_aa: CASSVGGLSSTDTQYF

v_call: TRBV18
j_call: TRBJ2-2
cdr3_aa: CASSPGLLNTGELFF

v_call: TRBV9
j_call: TRBJ2-3
cdr3_aa: CASSVALTGGGTDTQYF

v_call: TRBV11-3
j_call: TRBJ2-1
cdr3_aa: CASSLERTYNEQFF

v_call: TRBV6-5
j_call: TRBJ2-2
cdr3_aa: CASSAGILTGELFF

v_call: TRBV15
j_call: TRBJ2-5
cdr3_aa: CATSRDARGQETQYF

v_call: TRBV7-2
j_call: TRBJ2-4
cdr3_aa: CASSREAGGPNIQYF

v_call: TRBV4-1
j_call: TRBJ2-7
cdr3_aa: CASSPEDRGYEQYF

v_call: TRBV4-1
j_call: TRBJ1-6
cdr3_aa: CASSQDIGTAFSSSYNSPLHF

v_call: TRBV4-1
j_call: TRBJ2-1
cdr3_aa: CASSSTLRETYNEQFF

v_call: TRBV7-9
j_call: TRBJ1-1
cdr3_aa: CASSLGRTEAFF

v_call: TRBV15
j_call: TRBJ2-1
cdr3_aa: CATSRDRDRGSNEQFF

v_call: TRBV15
j_call: TRBJ1-6
cdr3_aa: CATSSRTGENSPLHF

v_call: TRBV6-5
j_call: TRBJ2-7
cdr3_aa: CASRLRDRDYEQYF

v_call: TRBV4-2
j_call: TRBJ2-1
cdr3_aa: CASSQAGGGAAIYEQFF

v_call: TRBV5-1
j_call: TRBJ1-4
cdr3_aa: CASSLDVVREKLFF

v_call: TRBV29-1
j_call: TRBJ2-1
cdr3_aa: CSVDGGLSNEQFF

v_call: TRBV19
j_call: TRBJ1-2
cdr3_aa: CASSFQGGQNYGYTF

v_call: TRBV29-1
j_call: TRBJ2-7
cdr3_aa: CSVLDRPSSYEQYF

v_call: TRBV19
j_call: TRBJ1-2
cdr3_aa: CASTLGGGYTF